The text below deals with one TCR beta chain. In germline, CDR1 is SNHLY, CDR2 FYNNEI. The CDR3 consists of 17 residues. The ends were cut back, 2 bases at V and 7 bases at J, with 23 bases in the middle. This record belongs to a study of blood T cell repertoires in COVID-19. Across the study: Sites in the United States, Italy and Spain provided acute and convalescent COVID-19 samples. From T cells, B-cell-depleted T cells, or PBMCs came the material, which was cDNA or gDNA.

How the authors handled the data: Amplification of reference gene primers was used by the study to estimate nucleated cell counts. Clones were read by immunoSEQ multiplex PCR, and TCRdb kept only the in-frame ones, dropping some. V and J calls and clone size are as listed in that table; D and trimming were resolved from the DNA. This table holds more than 45,000 clones, roughly 79% found once. The rearrangement joins TRBV2 to TRBJ2-5, with D maybe TRBD1 (5 bases). The sample was peripheral blood. The sequence came from a human donor in a cohort sampled during active COVID-19. The DNA for the CDR3 is TGTGCCAGCAGTGAAAACCCATCGGCTGGTTGGACAAGGACCCAGTACTTC. This gives the protein CASSENPSAGWTRTQYF. Based on the CDR3 plus reference TRBV2 and TRBJ2-5, the full variable domain is EPEVTQTPSHQVTQMGQEVILRCVPISNHLYFYWYRQILGQKVEFLVSFYNNEISEKSEIFDDQFSVERPDGSNFTLKIRSTKLEDSAMYFCASSENPSAGWTRTQYFGPGTRLLVL.